This TCR beta chain was retrieved from a study of T-cell memory formation after mild COVID-19. Study background: The two donors had largely donor-specific TCR clusters.

CDR3 length: 15 amino acids. The J segment lost 8 bases and the V segment lost 3 bases, leaving 8 bases of the junction unmatched. Germline-derived CDR1 and CDR2 are KGHDR and SFDVKD. TCRdb re-called the 5' RACE reads with MiXCR, one entry per CDR3 protein. The sample records 430,000 or so distinct CDR3 sequences, approximately 25% being singletons. The chain is built from TRBV24-1 and TRBJ2-1, with 8 bases lining up with TRBD1. Sequenced sample: PBMCs or a T cell subset sorted from them (not recorded which). The sequence derives from an adult woman who had mild COVID-19 (a few samples of this study predate the infection). Cell type and time point are not known. This CDR3 reads CATSDGQGRRDEQFF. In DNA, the CDR3 is TGTGCCACCAGTGATGGACAGGGAAGACGTGATGAGCAGTTCTTC.